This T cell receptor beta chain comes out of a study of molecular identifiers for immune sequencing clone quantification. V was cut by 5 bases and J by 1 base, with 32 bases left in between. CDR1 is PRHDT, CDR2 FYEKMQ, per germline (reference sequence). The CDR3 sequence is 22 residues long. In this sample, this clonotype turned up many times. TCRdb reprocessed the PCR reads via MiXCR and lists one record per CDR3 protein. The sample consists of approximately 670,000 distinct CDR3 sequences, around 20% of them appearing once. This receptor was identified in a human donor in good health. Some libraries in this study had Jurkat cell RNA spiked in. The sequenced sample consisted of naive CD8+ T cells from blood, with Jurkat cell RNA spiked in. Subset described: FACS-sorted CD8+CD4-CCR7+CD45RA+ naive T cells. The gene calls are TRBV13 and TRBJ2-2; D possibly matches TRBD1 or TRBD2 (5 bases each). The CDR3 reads CASSTYQVGLREVSLNTGELFF. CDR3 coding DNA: TGTGCCAGCAGCACATACCAGGTGGGGCTGAGGGAAGTGAGTCTGAACACCGGGGAGCTGTTTTTT.